Sequencing of this T cell receptor beta chain was carried out in a study of blood T cell repertoires in COVID-19. About the research overall: Italy, Spain and the United States were the sources of the convalescent and acute COVID-19 samples. PBMCs, B-cell-depleted T cells, or T cells provided the cDNA or gDNA that made up the material.

Under the authors' procedure: Quantification of nucleated cells was approximated via reference gene primer amplification. Method: immunoSEQ multiplex PCR; TCRdb's copy keeps in-frame clones and lacks some. Clonal size and the V and J genes are those of that table, whereas D and trimming came from the DNA. Of just over 250,000 clones detected, approximately 92% appear once; the ten largest clones hold roughly 2.7%. The germline V and J ends were trimmed by 5 bases and 2 bases, with 13 bases remaining between them. The germline CDR1 and CDR2 sequences are SEHNR and FQNEAQ (reference sequence). The CDR3 has 14 residues. Recruited during active infection, patients (from Seattle) were subsequently followed longitudinally.

This clonotype was sampled from a person aged 18 to 35 with COVID-19, enrolled during active disease. V usage is TRBV7-9 and J usage is TRBJ2-7, with D tentatively TRBD2 (7 bases). Sequencing used peripheral blood. The CDR3 sequence is CASSGGAGAYEQYF. The CDR3 nucleotides are TGTGCCAGCAGCGGGGGCGCGGGAGCCTACGAGCAGTACTTC.